One sample yielded the 20 T cell receptor beta chains listed below, sequenced in a study of technical replicates of blood from several donors. Sequenced by immunoSEQ multiplex PCR; TCRdb stores in-frame clones only, minus some. The table records tens of thousands of clones, 91% of them present only once. The material sequenced was T cells isolated from PBMCs. The receptor set was obtained from a human donor in good health.

The chain couples TRBV11-2 to TRBJ2-5, with D possibly being TRBD1 (6 bases). The germline V gene has CDR1 SGHAT and CDR2 FQNNGV. The V gene lost 3 bases and the J gene lost 5 bases, with 19 bases spanning the gap. The CDR3 is made up of 16 amino acids. The CDR3, as DNA: TGTGCCAGCAGCTTGGTACAGGGTCTGCGCCGGGAGACCCAGTACTTC. It encodes CASSLVQGLRRETQYF.

The chain joins TRBV6-1 to TRBJ1-3; D is ambiguous. V lost 7 bases to trimming and J lost 0 bases, with 10 bases between them. This CDR3 comprises 14 residues. The germline CDR1 and CDR2 sequences are MNHNS and SASEGT. Written as DNA, the CDR3 is TGTGCCAGCATAAAGGAGGTCTCTGGAAACACCATATATTTT. Protein sequence: CASIKEVSGNTIYF.

The chain is built from TRBV30 and TRBJ2-7, with 10 bases identical to TRBD2. The CDR3 runs 11 residues. Losses at the gene ends were 8 bases for V and 6 bases for J; bases not matched to a gene: 4. Germline CDR1 GTSNPN, CDR2 SVGIG (reference sequence). The CDR3 coding sequence is TGTGCCGGCACTAGCGGGGTCGAGCAGTACTTC. Translated, it gives CAGTSGVEQYF.

This chain joins TRBV7-9 and TRBJ2-3, with D perhaps TRBD2 (6 bases). The germline gives CDR1 SEHNR, CDR2 FQNEAQ (reference sequence). V lost 4 bases, J lost 0 bases, and 20 bases lay in between. The length of the CDR3 is 18 residues. The CDR3 region has the DNA TGTGCCAGCAGCTCAGCCTTCGATCCCGGGACTAGCACAGATACGCAGTATTTT. Its protein is CASSSAFDPGTSTDTQYF.

The rearrangement joins TRBV16 to TRBJ2-1, with 10 nucleotides matching TRBD2. The CDR3 has 15 amino acids. After removal of 0 bases from V and 15 bases from J, the junction contained 11 bases not matched to a gene. Germline V gene data show CDR1 as KGHSY and CDR2 as FQNENV. CDR3 nucleotide sequence: TGTGCCAGCAGCCAATCCGGGACTAGCGCGAATCAGGGGTTCTTC. Amino acid sequence: CASSQSGTSANQGFF.

This clone was observed once. The gene calls are TRBV5-1 and TRBJ2-3; possibly TRBD2 for D (5 bases). V lost 5 bases and J lost 3, with 10 bases in between. The CDR3 loop spans 13 amino acids. Germline values: CDR1 SGHRS, CDR2 YFSETQ. Written as DNA, the CDR3 is TGCGCCAGCAGTCGGTCGGGGACAGATACGCAGTATTTT. Translation: CASSRSGTDTQYF.

This clone was counted a single time. This chain connects TRBV2 to TRBJ1-2; TRBD1 might be the D (6 bases). The CDR3 is 14 residues long. V lost 10 bases, J lost 4 bases, and 19 bases lay in between. The germline gives CDR1 SNHLY, CDR2 FYNNEI. CDR3 nucleotides: TGTGCCACCCAACCGGGGGGACACGGCTATGGCTACACCTTC. Translation gives CATQPGGHGYGYTF.

J is TRBJ2-4 and V is TRBV11-2, with 10 bases aligning to TRBD2. Per the germline V gene, CDR1 is SGHAT and CDR2 is FQNNGV. Trimming cost V 3 bases and J 2 bases; bases outside gene matches: 7. The CDR3 runs 17 residues. In nucleotides, the CDR3 is TGTGCCAGCAGCTTCGATGGACTAGCGGAACCCAAAAACATTCAGTACTTC. Its translation: CASSFDGLAEPKNIQYF. The whole variable domain, remainder taken from reference TRBV11-2 and TRBJ2-4, is EAGVAQSPRYKIIEKRQSVAFWCNPISGHATLYWYQQILGQGPKLLIQFQNNGVVDDSQLPKDRFSAERLKGVDSTLKIQPAKLEDSAVYLCASSFDGLAEPKNIQYFGAGTRLSVL.

The chain is built from TRBV5-1 and TRBJ2-2; TRBD1 matches at 7 bases. The CDR3 extends over 17 amino acids. Germline V gives CDR1 SGHRS, CDR2 YFSETQ. The V gene end was trimmed by 2 bases and the J gene end by 4 bases; junction bases not matched to a gene: 11. The CDR3 region is CASSLITGTETTGELFF. Written as DNA, the CDR3 is TGCGCCAGCAGCTTAATAACCGGGACAGAAACCACCGGGGAGCTGTTTTTT.

DNA for the CDR3: TGTGCCATCAGCGAAAACAGGGGAGCCACAGATACGCAGTATTTT. Translation: CAISENRGATDTQYF. This rearrangement joins TRBV10-3 to TRBJ2-3; TRBD1 matches at 7 bases. Per germline, CDR1 ENHRY and CDR2 SYGVKD. The CDR3 runs 15 residues. Unmatched junction bases numbered 8, after V lost 6 bases and J lost 2 bases.

This sequence joins TRBV5-6 and TRBJ2-7; TRBD2 agrees at 9 bases. This CDR3 is 15 amino acids long. Trimming cost V 4 bases and J 0 bases; bases outside gene matches: 5. Germline V gene data show CDR1 as SGHDT and CDR2 as YYEEEE. The CDR3 reads CASSRGLASSYEQYF. CDR3 nucleotides: TGTGCCAGCAGCCGAGGACTAGCGAGCTCCTACGAGCAGTACTTC.

With respect to this clone: The sample holds other DNA sequences that translate to the same CDR3. The chain couples TRBV27 to TRBJ2-7, with 7 bases matching TRBD2. In germline, CDR1 is MNHEY, CDR2 SMNVEV (reference sequence). CDR3 length equals 13 residues. J gave up 7 bases and V 4 bases, and 7 bases lay outside the gene matches. As DNA, the CDR3 is TGTGCCAGCAGTTCGAGCGGGGTTCGAGAGCAGTACTTC. Translating it yields CASSSSGVREQYF.

The chain uses TRBV5-1 and TRBJ2-3; 7 nucleotides align to TRBD1. The CDR3 contains 15 residues. V shed 0 bases, J shed 5 bases, and the junction held 6 bases outside the gene matches. Germline V CDR1 and CDR2: SGHRS, YFSETQ. The CDR3 DNA reads TGCGCCAGCAGCTTGGGACAGGGTGGTGGAGATACGCAGTATTTT. It yields the protein CASSLGQGGGDTQYF.

The V gene is TRBV5-4, the J gene TRBJ2-7; tentatively, D is TRBD1 (9 bases). The CDR3 runs to 18 residues. Trimming stripped 4 bases from V and 7 bases from J, with 30 bases between. CDR1 SGHNT and CDR2 YYREEE come from the germline V gene (reference sequence). CDR3 residues: CASSPGQGRALGGGEQYF. Here the CDR3 DNA reads TGTGCCAGCAGCCCCGGACAGGGGAGAGCTCTTGGCGGGGGGGAGCAGTACTTC.

V usage is TRBV11-2 and J usage is TRBJ2-7; 11 bases map to TRBD2. This CDR3 has 15 residues. J was trimmed by 3 bases and V by 4 bases; bases with no gene match: 5. The germline V gene has CDR1 SGHAT and CDR2 FQNNGV. The CDR3 spells CASSSILAGVYEQYF. In DNA form, the CDR3 reads TGTGCCAGCAGCTCGATACTAGCGGGAGTCTACGAGCAGTACTTC.

This chain connects TRBV9 to TRBJ1-6; 7 nucleotides line up with TRBD1. Germline trimming cut 3 bases from V and 8 bases from J; bases unmatched to any gene: 8. Looked up from germline, CDR1 is SGDLS and CDR2 is YYNGEE. This CDR3 is 15 amino acids long. The CDR3 coding sequence is TGTGCCAGCAGCGAGACGACAGGGAGAGATTCACCCCTCCACTTT. Encoded protein: CASSETTGRDSPLHF.

The chain couples TRBV4-1 to TRBJ2-1; 9 nucleotides match TRBD1. Germline trimming cut 2 bases from V and 7 bases from J; bases unmatched to any gene: 12. CDR1 MGHRA and CDR2 YSYEKL come from the germline V gene. The CDR3 extends over 17 amino acids. The CDR3 region has the DNA TGCGCCAGCAGCCAAATGCCAGGACAGGGGAACCTGAATGAGCAGTTCTTC. This gives the protein CASSQMPGQGNLNEQFF.

The chain couples TRBV19 to TRBJ1-1; D unclear. The CDR3 totals 12 residues. Germline lookup yields CDR1 LNHDA and CDR2 SQIVND (reference sequence). Trimming stripped 3 bases from V and 5 bases from J, with 7 bases between. This CDR3 is CASSMSPTEAFF. In DNA form, the CDR3 reads TGTGCCAGTAGTATGAGCCCGACTGAAGCTTTCTTT.

V gene TRBV11-2 combines with J gene TRBJ1-1; D remains unclear. Trimming left V 6 bases short and J 1 base short, with 12 bases between. Germline loops: CDR1 SGHAT, CDR2 FQNNGV. The CDR3 contains 14 residues. DNA for the CDR3: TGTGCCAGCAGTCCACTACTCCGGAACACTGAAGCTTTCTTT. It is translated as CASSPLLRNTEAFF. Based on the CDR3 plus reference TRBV11-2 and TRBJ1-1, the full variable domain is EAGVAQSPRYKIIEKRQSVAFWCNPISGHATLYWYQQILGQGPKLLIQFQNNGVVDDSQLPKDRFSAERLKGVDSTLKIQPAKLEDSAVYLCASSPLLRNTEAFFGQGTRLTVV.

The V and J genes are TRBV28 and TRBJ2-1; possibly TRBD2 for D (5 bases). The germline V gene has CDR1 MDHEN and CDR2 SYDVKM. The CDR3 is 12 residues long. Trimming shortened V by 6 bases and J by 13 bases, and 16 bases separated the two germline ends. CDR3 region: CASSPFSDPQFF. CDR3 nucleotides: TGTGCCAGCAGCCCTTTTAGCGACCCACAGTTCTTC.